In this sample, the clone carrying this T cell receptor (beta chain) turned up many times. What it recognizes is unknown. Per germline, CDR1 DFQATT and CDR2 SNEGSKA (reference sequence). V lost 2 bases to trimming and J lost 5 bases, with 9 bases between them. This CDR3 spans 12 amino acids. The data derive from a study of T cells after yellow fever vaccination. Study details: Researchers used SMART-Seq v4 Ultra Low Input to prepare fractions that had low cell numbers. The study, taken as a whole, reports: Most primary-vaccination clones recurred post-booster (under 98% CD4, around 88% CD8). Researchers noted that a small share of clonotypes showed up in both CD4 and CD8 compartments.

In making TCR cDNA, 5'RACE template switching added a universal primer site and UMIs to it. TCRdb passed the 5' RACE reads through MiXCR, listing each CDR3 protein once. The profile shows 200,000 to 300,000 distinct CDR3 sequences, under 15% of them singletons. The TCR was taken from a young man who received the YFV17D yellow fever vaccine. The chain employs TRBV20-1 and TRBJ2-5, with no clear D. The material was CD4+ T cells sorted from PBMCs, obtained 45 days after the yellow fever booster vaccination. The CDR3 nucleotides read TGCAGTGCTAGAACGAGACGGGAGACCCAGTACTTC. Residues: CSARTRRETQYF.